This T cell receptor beta chain was identified in a study of shared clonotypes between healthy human individuals. Execution of the assay was at deep level. Original data processing: ImmunoSEQ yielded junction-only sequences lacking quality scores, so filtering differed. The table came from immunoSEQ multiplex PCR; TCRdb's copy has only in-frame clones and leaves some out. The V and J calls and clone size were taken over from that table, and D and trimming were inferred from the DNA. The sample holds 2 million to 3 million clones, 93% seen once. Germline-derived CDR1 and CDR2 are LNHDA and SQIVND (reference sequence). This CDR3 has 15 amino acids. V shed 6 bases and J 7 bases; nucleotides not matched to a gene: 9.

The receptor comes from a young man in good health. Some clones in this sample may be carry-over from other donors' samples. The chain joins TRBV19 to TRBJ2-2; TRBD1 aligns across 9 bases. The sequencing input was naive CD4+ T cells from PBMCs. The subset is: CD45RA+ positively selected. CDR3 sequence reads: CASSTITGGVGELFF. The CDR3 coding sequence is TGTGCCAGTAGCACTATTACAGGGGGCGTCGGGGAGCTGTTTTTT.